These T cell receptor beta chains were read from a single sample in a study of cytomegalovirus exposure and HLA in healthy donors. TCRdb's copy holds only in-frame clones and misses some; the assay was immunoSEQ multiplex PCR. In the table there are about 120,000 clones, around 86% of which are singletons. The sample taken for sequencing was PBMCs. Source of these receptors: a woman aged 40 to 49 in good health and CMV-seronegative. Both conserved end residues are part of each CDR3. Each record gives: V gene, D gene, clone size, J gene, CDR3 protein, CDR3 DNA. The D gene is left open where the match is weak. Clone size, where shown, is once, few, many, or a class for clones that have expanded.

>TRBV25-1|-|-|TRBJ1-5
CASRIPRQTQPQHF
TGTGCCAGCAGGATCCCCCGACAGACTCAGCCCCAGCATTTT
>TRBV27|TRBD2|-|TRBJ2-1
CASSLVRTSGSSYNEQFF
TGTGCCAGCAGTTTAGTCCGAACTAGCGGGAGCTCCTACAATGAGCAGTTCTTC
>TRBV19|-|-|TRBJ1-1
CASSITGMGTEAFF
TGTGCCAGTAGTATTACAGGGATGGGCACTGAAGCTTTCTTT
>TRBV2|-|-|TRBJ1-1
CASRQGVFNTEAFF
TGTGCCAGCAGGCAGGGTGTTTTTAACACTGAAGCTTTCTTT
>TRBV7-2|TRBD2|-|TRBJ2-1
CASSLPGRGTSAYNEQFF
TGTGCCAGCAGCTTACCAGGGCGGGGGACTAGCGCGTACAATGAGCAGTTCTTC
>TRBV5-4|-|few|TRBJ1-1
CASSFSVSGEAFF
TGTGCCAGCAGCTTCAGTGTCTCAGGGGAAGCTTTCTTT
>TRBV7-8|TRBD2|-|TRBJ2-1
CASSLAGLGVGEQFF
TGTGCCAGCAGCTTAGCGGGACTAGGGGTCGGTGAGCAGTTCTTC
>TRBV21-1|-|-|TRBJ2-1
CASSKVRTSVPYNEQFF
TGTGCCAGCAGCAAAGTTCGGACTAGCGTGCCCTACAATGAGCAGTTCTTC
>TRBV19|-|-|TRBJ1-1
CASSPPYSTEAFF
TGTGCCAGTAGTCCACCTTACAGCACTGAAGCTTTCTTT
>TRBV4-1|TRBD1|-|TRBJ1-2
CASSQGQGTNYGYTF
TGCGCCAGCAGCCAGGGACAGGGAACTAACTATGGCTACACCTTC
>TRBV27|-|-|TRBJ2-1
CASSLRVDYEQFF
TGTGCCAGCAGTTTACGCGTGGACTATGAGCAGTTCTTC
>TRBV28|-|-|TRBJ2-7
CASSPFTGAYEQYF
TGTGCCAGCAGTCCATTTACCGGGGCCTACGAGCAGTACTTC
>TRBV25-1|-|-|TRBJ2-7
CASSRSGGYEQYF
TGTGCCAGCAGTCGGTCCGGAGGCTACGAGCAGTACTTC
>TRBV7-9|-|-|TRBJ1-6
CASSLYAENSPLHF
TGTGCCAGCAGCTTATACGCGGAGAATTCACCCCTCCACTTT
>TRBV6-1|TRBD1|few|TRBJ1-6
CASRTGQGDNSPLHF
TGTGCCAGCAGGACGGGACAGGGTGATAATTCACCCCTCCACTTT
>TRBV19|TRBD1|-|TRBJ1-6
CASRQTRTGDSPLHF
TGTGCCAGCCGACAAACTAGGACAGGGGATTCACCCCTCCACTTT
>TRBV7-2|-|-|TRBJ2-5
CASSLGGRGQETQYF
TGTGCCAGCAGCTTAGGGGGCAGGGGCCAAGAGACCCAGTACTTC
>TRBV27|-|once|TRBJ2-7
CASCKTGVLAEQYF
TGTGCCAGCTGCAAAACCGGGGTCCTGGCCGAGCAGTACTTC
>TRBV6-1|TRBD1|-|TRBJ1-1
CASSRQGVTEAFF
TGTGCCAGCAGCCGACAGGGGGTCACTGAAGCTTTCTTT
>TRBV2|-|once|TRBJ1-3
CASIWAPGNTIYF
TGTGCCAGCATCTGGGCCCCTGGAAACACCATATATTTT
>TRBV14|-|-|TRBJ1-1
CASSQHSMNTEAFF
TGTGCCAGCAGCCAGCACAGCATGAACACTGAAGCTTTCTTT
>TRBV28|TRBD1|once|TRBJ1-2
CASSFPAGGSGGYTF
TGTGCCAGCAGTTTTCCGGCAGGGGGCTCTGGTGGCTACACCTTC
>TRBV7-9|TRBD2|-|TRBJ2-2
CANAGVTGELFF
TGTGCCAACGCGGGGGTCACCGGGGAGCTGTTTTTT
>TRBV18|TRBD1|-|TRBJ1-1
CASSPRTGQGTEAFF
TGTGCCAGCTCACCTAGGACAGGGCAGGGCACTGAAGCTTTCTTT
>TRBV2|TRBD1|-|TRBJ1-2
CASRHSPTGGYGYTF
TGTGCCAGCAGGCATTCCCCGACAGGGGGCTATGGCTACACCTTC
>TRBV7-9|TRBD2|-|TRBJ2-5
CSSSISPGTISPIYF
TGTTCCAGCAGCATCTCTCCGGGGACTATCAGCCCTATTTACTTC
>TRBV10-2|TRBD2|-|TRBJ2-1
CASRTPGLPPYNEQFF
TGCGCCAGCAGGACCCCGGGACTACCACCCTACAATGAGCAGTTCTTC
>TRBV7-9|TRBD2|-|TRBJ2-2
CASSLGRLATNTGELFF
TGTGCCAGCAGCTTAGGCCGACTAGCGACGAACACCGGGGAGCTGTTTTTT
>TRBV5-1|TRBD2|-|TRBJ2-3
CASREKLIAGGTDTQYF
TGCGCCAGCAGGGAAAAGTTGATAGCGGGGGGCACAGATACGCAGTATTTT
>TRBV5-1|TRBD1|-|TRBJ1-2
CASSSGGTGSGYGYTF
TGCGCCAGCAGCTCGGGGGGGACAGGGAGCGGCTATGGCTACACCTTC
>TRBV19|-|-|TRBJ1-1
CASSIDRGRNTEAFF
TGTGCCAGTAGTATAGATAGGGGTCGCAACACTGAAGCTTTCTTT
>TRBV19|TRBD1|-|TRBJ1-1
CASSIGRGRSVTEAFF
TGTGCCAGTAGTATAGGGAGGGGGCGCTCGGTCACTGAAGCTTTCTTT
>TRBV7-2|TRBD2|-|TRBJ2-3
CASSLESAGVLNTQYF
TGTGCCAGCAGCTTAGAATCTGCGGGAGTATTAAATACGCAGTATTTT
>TRBV15|-|-|TRBJ1-2
CATSRETDYGYTF
TGTGCCACCAGCAGAGAGACAGACTATGGCTACACCTTC
>TRBV19|TRBD1|-|TRBJ1-3
CASSIRPDRGVLAPSGNTIYF
TGTGCCAGTAGTATTCGCCCGGACAGGGGCGTCCTCGCCCCCTCTGGAAACACCATATATTTT